This T cell receptor (beta chain) was obtained from a study of glioma-infiltrating T cells. Amplification of TCR alpha and beta CDR3 regions from RNA used iRepertoire nested multiplex PCR. TCRdb re-derived calls from the multiplex PCR reads in MiXCR, one entry per CDR3 protein. The profile covers under 200,000 distinct CDR3 sequences, with about 40% appearing a single time and roughly 5.2% taken by the ten largest. Trimming removed 4 bases from V and 8 bases from J; junction bases left unmatched: 6. The CDR3 has 14 amino acids. In germline, CDR1 is SQVTM, CDR2 ANQGSEA. The rearrangement joins TRBV29-1 to TRBJ2-1, with TRBD2 identical over 12 bases. Sequenced: glioma tissue, nonneoplastic brain tissue, or PBMCs (not recorded which). This clonotype originated in a human donor with low-grade glioma or glioblastoma, undergoing nonglioma brain surgery, or in good health (not recorded which). CDR3 sequence: CSVARTSGIDEQFF. The CDR3 nucleotides are TGCAGCGTTGCGAGGACTAGCGGGATTGATGAGCAGTTCTTC.